One T cell receptor beta chain is described in this entry. Assay used: immunoSEQ multiplex PCR; TCRdb lists only in-frame clones, some missing. The sample records about 100,000 clones, just over 90% being singletons. The germline V gene has CDR1 SGHVS and CDR2 FQNEAQ. V lost 2 bases and J 6 bases, leaving 11 bases between the germline ends. CDR3 size: 14 residues. This entry comes from a study of T cell changes during pregnancy in multiple sclerosis. The rearrangement uses TRBV7-8 and TRBJ1-5; TRBD1 might be the D (6 bases). The sequences come from peripheral blood, collected in the second trimester of pregnancy. This TCR derives from a female donor with multiple sclerosis, enrolled in a pregnancy study. The CDR3 region has the DNA TGTGCCAGCAGCTTAACAGGGCCCGCTCAGCCCCAGCATTTT. Translation gives CASSLTGPAQPQHF.